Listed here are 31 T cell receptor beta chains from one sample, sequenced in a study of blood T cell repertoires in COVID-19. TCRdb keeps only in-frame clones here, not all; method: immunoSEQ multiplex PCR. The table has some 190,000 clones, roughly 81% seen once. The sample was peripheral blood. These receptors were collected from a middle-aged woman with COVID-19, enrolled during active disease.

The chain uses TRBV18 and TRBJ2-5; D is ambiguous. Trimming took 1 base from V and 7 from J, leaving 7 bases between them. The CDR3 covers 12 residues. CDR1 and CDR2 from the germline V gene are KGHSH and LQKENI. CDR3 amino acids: CASSPLPGTQYF. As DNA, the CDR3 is TGTGCCAGCTCACCACTCCCCGGGACCCAGTACTTC.

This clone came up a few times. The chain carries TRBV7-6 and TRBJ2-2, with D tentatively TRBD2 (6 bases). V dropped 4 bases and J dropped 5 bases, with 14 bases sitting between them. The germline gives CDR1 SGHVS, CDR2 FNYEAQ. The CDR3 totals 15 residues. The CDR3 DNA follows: TGTGCCAGCAGCTCCCCCTCCGGGGGAACCGGGGAGCTGTTTTTT. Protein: CASSSPSGGTGELFF.

CDR3 in amino acids: CASSFPSGELFF. The CDR3 coding sequence is TGTGCCAGCAGTTTTCCTTCTGGGGAGCTGTTTTTT. This chain joins TRBV27 and TRBJ2-2; D unresolved. CDR3 length equals 12 residues. The V gene lost 3 bases and the J gene lost 8 bases, with 7 bases spanning the gap. Looked up from germline, CDR1 is MNHEY and CDR2 is SMNVEV (reference sequence).

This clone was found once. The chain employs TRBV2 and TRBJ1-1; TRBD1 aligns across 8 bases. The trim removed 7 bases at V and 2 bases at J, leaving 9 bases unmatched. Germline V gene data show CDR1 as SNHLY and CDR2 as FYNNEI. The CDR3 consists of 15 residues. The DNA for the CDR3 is TGTGCCAGCAAGGGGGCAGGGGGCACAAACACTGAAGCTTTCTTT. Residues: CASKGAGGTNTEAFF.

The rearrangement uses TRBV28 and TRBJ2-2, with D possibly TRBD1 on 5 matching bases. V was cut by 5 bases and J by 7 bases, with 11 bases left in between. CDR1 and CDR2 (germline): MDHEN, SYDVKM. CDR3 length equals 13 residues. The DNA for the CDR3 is TGTGCCAGCAGTCAAGGACAATACGGGGAGCTGTTTTTT. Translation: CASSQGQYGELFF.

As DNA, the CDR3 is TGTGCCAGCAGTGACTCGTTTACAGGGGGTCCAGATACGCAGTATTTT. Its translation: CASSDSFTGGPDTQYF. The V gene is TRBV6-4, the J gene TRBJ2-3, with TRBD1 identical over 8 bases. This CDR3 region has 16 residues. Trimming at V came to 0 bases and at J to 4 bases, leaving 6 bases not matched to a gene. The germline V gene has CDR1 MRHNA and CDR2 SNTAGT.

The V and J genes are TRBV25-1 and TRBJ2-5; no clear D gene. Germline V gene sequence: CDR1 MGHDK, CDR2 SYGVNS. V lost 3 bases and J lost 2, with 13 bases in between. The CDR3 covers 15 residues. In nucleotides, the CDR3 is TGTGCCAGCAGTGATCTTAGAGCCGGTCAAGAGACCCAGTACTTC. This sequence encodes CASSDLRAGQETQYF.

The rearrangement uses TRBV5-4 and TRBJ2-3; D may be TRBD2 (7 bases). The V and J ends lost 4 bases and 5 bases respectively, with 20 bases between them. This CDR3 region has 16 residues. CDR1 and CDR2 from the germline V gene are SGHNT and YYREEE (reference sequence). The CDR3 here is CASSRARGGQVDTQYF. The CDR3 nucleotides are TGTGCCAGCAGCCGGGCGAGGGGGGGGCAGGTAGATACGCAGTATTTT.

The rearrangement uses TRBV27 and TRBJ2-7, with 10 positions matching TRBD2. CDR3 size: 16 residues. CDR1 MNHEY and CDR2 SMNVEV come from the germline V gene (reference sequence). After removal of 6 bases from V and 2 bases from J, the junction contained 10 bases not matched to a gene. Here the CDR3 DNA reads TGTGCCAGCAGACTCTCTCCTAGCGGGAGAACCTACGAGCAGTACTTC. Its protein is CASRLSPSGRTYEQYF.

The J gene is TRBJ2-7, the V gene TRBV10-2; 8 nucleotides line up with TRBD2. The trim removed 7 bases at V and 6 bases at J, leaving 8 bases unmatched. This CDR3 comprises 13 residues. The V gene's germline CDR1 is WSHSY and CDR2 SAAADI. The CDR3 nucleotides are TGCGCCAGCACGGGGGGGGTAAGGCGCGAGCAGTACGTC. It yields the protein CASTGGVRREQYV.

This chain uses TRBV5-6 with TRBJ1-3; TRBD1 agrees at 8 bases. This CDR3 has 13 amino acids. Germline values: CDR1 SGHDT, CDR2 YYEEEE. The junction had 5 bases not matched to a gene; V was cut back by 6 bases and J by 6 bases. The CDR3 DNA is TGTGCCAGCAACCAGGGGGCAGAAAACACCATATATTTT. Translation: CASNQGAENTIYF. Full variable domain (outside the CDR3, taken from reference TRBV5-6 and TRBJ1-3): DAGVTQSPTHLIKTRGQQVTLRCSPKSGHDTVSWYQQALGQGPQFIFQYYEEEERQRGNFPDRFSGHQFPNYSSELNVNALLLGDSALYLCASNQGAENTIYFGEGSWLTVV.

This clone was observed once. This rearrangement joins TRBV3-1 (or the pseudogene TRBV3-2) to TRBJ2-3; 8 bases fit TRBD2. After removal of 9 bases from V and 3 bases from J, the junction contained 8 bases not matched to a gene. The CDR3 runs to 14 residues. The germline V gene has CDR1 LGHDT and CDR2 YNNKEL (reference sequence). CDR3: CASKREPVTDTQYF. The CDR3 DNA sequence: TGTGCCAGTAAGCGGGAGCCAGTAACAGATACGCAGTATTTT.

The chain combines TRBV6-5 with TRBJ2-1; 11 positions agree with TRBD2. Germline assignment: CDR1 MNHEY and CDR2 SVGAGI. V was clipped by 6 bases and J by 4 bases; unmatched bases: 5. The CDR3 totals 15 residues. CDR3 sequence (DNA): TGTGCCAGCAGAACCGGGACTAGCGGATACAATGAGCAGTTCTTC. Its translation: CASRTGTSGYNEQFF.

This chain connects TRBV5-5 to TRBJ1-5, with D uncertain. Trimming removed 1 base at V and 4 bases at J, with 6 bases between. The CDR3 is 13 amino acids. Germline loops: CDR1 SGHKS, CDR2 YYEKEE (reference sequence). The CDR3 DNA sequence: TGTGCCAGCAGCTTGTCCAGGAATCAGCCCCAGCATTTT. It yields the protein CASSLSRNQPQHF.

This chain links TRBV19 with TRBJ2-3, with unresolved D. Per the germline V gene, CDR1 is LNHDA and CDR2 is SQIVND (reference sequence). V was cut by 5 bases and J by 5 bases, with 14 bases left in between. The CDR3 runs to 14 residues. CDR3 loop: CASSARSTVDTQYF. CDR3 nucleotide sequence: TGTGCCAGTAGTGCGCGGAGCACCGTAGATACGCAGTATTTT.

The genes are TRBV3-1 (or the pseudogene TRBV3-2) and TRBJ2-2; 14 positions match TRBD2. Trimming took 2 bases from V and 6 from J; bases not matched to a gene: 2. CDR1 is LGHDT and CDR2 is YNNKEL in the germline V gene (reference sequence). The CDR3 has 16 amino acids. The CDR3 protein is CASSQRLAGGPGELFF. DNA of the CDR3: TGTGCCAGCAGCCAAAGACTAGCGGGGGGGCCCGGGGAGCTGTTTTTT.

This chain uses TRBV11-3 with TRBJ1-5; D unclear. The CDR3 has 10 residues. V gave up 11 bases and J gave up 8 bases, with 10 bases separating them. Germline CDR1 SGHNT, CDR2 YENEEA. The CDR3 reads CARGKKPQHF. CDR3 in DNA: TGTGCCCGGGGTAAGAAGCCCCAGCATTTT. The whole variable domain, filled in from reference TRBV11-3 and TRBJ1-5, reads EAGVVQSPRYKIIEKKQPVAFWCNPISGHNTLYWYLQNLGQGPELLIRYENEEAVDDSQLPKDRFSAERLKGVDSTLKIQPAELGDSAVYLCARGKKPQHFGDGTRLSIL.

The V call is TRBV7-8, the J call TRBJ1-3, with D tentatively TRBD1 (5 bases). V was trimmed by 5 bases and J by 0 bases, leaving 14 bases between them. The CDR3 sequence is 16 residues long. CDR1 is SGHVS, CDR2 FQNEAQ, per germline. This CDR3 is CASSLGGWNSGNTIYF. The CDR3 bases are TGTGCCAGCAGCCTCGGGGGATGGAACTCTGGAAACACCATATATTTT.

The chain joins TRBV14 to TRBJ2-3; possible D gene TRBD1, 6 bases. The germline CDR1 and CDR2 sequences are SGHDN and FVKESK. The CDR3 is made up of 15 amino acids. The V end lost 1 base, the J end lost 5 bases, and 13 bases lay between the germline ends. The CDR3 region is CASSQAPGHRDTQYF. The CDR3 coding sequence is TGTGCCAGCAGCCAAGCACCGGGACACCGAGATACGCAGTATTTT.

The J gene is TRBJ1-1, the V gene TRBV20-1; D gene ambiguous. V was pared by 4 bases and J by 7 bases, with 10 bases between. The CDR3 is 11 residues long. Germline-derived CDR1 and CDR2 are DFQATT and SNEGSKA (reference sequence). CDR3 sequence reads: CSATGMVEAFF. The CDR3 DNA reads TGCAGTGCTACGGGAATGGTTGAAGCTTTCTTT.

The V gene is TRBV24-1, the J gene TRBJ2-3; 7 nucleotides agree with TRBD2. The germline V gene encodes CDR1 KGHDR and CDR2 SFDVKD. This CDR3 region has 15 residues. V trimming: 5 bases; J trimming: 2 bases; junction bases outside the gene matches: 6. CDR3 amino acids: CATSVGGSYTDTQYF. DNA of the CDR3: TGTGCCACCAGTGTCGGGGGGAGTTACACAGATACGCAGTATTTT.

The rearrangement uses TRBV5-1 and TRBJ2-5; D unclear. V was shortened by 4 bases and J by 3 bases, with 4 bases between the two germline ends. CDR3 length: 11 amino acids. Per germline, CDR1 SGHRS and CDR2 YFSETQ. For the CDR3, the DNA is TGCGCCAGCAGCCAAAAAGAGACCCAGTACTTC. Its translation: CASSQKETQYF. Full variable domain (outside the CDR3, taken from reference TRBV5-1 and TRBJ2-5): KAGVTQTPRYLIKTRGQQVTLSCSPISGHRSVSWYQQTPGQGLQFLFEYFSETQRNKGNFPGRFSGRQFSNSRSEMNVSTLELGDSALYLCASSQKETQYFGPGTRLLVL.

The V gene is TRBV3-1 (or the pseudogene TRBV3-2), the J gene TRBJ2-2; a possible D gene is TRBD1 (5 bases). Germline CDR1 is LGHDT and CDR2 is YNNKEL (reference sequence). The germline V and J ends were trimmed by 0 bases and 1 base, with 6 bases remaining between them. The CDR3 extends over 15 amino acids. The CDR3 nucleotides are TGTGCCAGCAGCCAAGAAGACAGGAACACCGGGGAGCTGTTTTTT. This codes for CASSQEDRNTGELFF.

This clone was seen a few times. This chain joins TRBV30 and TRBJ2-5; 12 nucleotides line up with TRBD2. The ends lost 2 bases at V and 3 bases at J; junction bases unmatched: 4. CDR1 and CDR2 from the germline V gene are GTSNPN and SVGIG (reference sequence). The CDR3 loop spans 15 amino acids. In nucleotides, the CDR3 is TGTGCCTGGAGTAAGCTAGCGGGGGGGGAAGAGACCCAGTACTTC. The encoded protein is CAWSKLAGGEETQYF.

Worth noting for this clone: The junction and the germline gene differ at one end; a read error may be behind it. The CDR3 bases are TGTGCCAGCAGTCTTACTAGCGGGTCCTCCGAGCAGTACTTC. Translating gives CASSLTSGSSEQYF. The V gene is TRBV27, the J gene TRBJ2-7; TRBD2 matches 9 bases. Germline CDR1 MNHEY, CDR2 SMNVEV (reference sequence). The CDR3 has 14 residues.

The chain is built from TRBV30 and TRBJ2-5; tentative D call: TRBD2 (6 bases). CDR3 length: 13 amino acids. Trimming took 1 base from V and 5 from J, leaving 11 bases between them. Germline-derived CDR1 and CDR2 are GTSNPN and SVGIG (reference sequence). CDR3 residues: CAWSGEEWETQYF. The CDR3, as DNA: TGTGCCTGGAGTGGGGAGGAGTGGGAGACCCAGTACTTC.

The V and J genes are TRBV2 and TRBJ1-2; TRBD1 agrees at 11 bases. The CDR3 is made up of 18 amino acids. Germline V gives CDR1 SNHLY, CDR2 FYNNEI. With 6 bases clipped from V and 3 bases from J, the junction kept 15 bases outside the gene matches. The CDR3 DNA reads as TGTGCCAGCAGCTACACGGACAGGGGGCGCTGGGAACACTATGGCTACACCTTC. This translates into CASSYTDRGRWEHYGYTF.

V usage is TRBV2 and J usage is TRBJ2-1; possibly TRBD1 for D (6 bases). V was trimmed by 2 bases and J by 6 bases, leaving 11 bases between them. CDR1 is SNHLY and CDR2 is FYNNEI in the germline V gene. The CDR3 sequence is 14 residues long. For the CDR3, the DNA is TGTGCCAGCAGTGAATGGGGACAAGGCAATGAGCAGTTCTTC. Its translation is CASSEWGQGNEQFF. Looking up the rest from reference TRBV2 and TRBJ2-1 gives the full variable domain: EPEVTQTPSHQVTQMGQEVILRCVPISNHLYFYWYRQILGQKVEFLVSFYNNEISEKSEIFDDQFSVERPDGSNFTLKIRSTKLEDSAMYFCASSEWGQGNEQFFGPGTRLTVL.

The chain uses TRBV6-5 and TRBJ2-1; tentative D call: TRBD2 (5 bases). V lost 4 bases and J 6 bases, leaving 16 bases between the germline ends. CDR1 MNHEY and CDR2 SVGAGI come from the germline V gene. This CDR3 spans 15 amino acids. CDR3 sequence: CASSSLWTLGNEQFF. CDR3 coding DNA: TGTGCCAGCAGTTCTTTATGGACTCTCGGCAATGAGCAGTTCTTC.

The CDR3 region is CASSLGGARSGSYMETQYF. The CDR3, as DNA: TGCGCCAGCAGCTTGGGCGGGGCGAGGAGCGGGAGTTATATGGAGACCCAGTACTTC. The chain carries TRBV5-1 and TRBJ2-5; TRBD2 matches at 8 bases. Trimming at V came to 0 bases and at J to 5 bases, leaving 18 bases not matched to a gene. CDR1 is SGHRS and CDR2 is YFSETQ in the germline V gene. The CDR3 runs to 19 residues.

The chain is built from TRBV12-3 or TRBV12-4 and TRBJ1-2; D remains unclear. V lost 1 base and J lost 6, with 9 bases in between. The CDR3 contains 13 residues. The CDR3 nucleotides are TGTGCCAGCAGTTTAGTTCCCGGGGATGGCTACACCTTC. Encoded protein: CASSLVPGDGYTF.